These T cell receptor beta chains were read from a single sample in a study of cytomegalovirus exposure and HLA in healthy donors. The table came from immunoSEQ multiplex PCR; TCRdb's copy has only in-frame clones and leaves some out. The data show under 80,000 clones, approximately 75% seen once. Specimen: PBMCs. The receptors derive from a woman aged 40 to 50 in good health and CMV-seronegative. The CDR3 runs from the conserved cysteine through the conserved F or W. A D gene is named only where the DNA matches it firmly. Clone size, where shown, is once, few, many, or a class for clones that have expanded.

TRBJ2-4 | TRBD2 | . | TRBV4-1 | TGCGCCAGCAGCCAAACTAGCGGGGGGGCCGGCAAAAACATTCAGTACTTC | CASSQTSGGAGKNIQYF
TRBJ1-4 | . | . | TRBV19 | TGTGCCAGTAGAACTCGGGAGAGTAATGAAAAACTGTTTTTT | CASRTRESNEKLFF
TRBJ2-7 | TRBD1 | few | TRBV6-5 | TGTGCCAGCAGCAGGGACAGCAACGAGCAGTACTTC | CASSRDSNEQYF
TRBJ2-1 | TRBD2 | . | TRBV4-3 | TGCGCCAGCAGCCAAGGGACTAGCTGGGGCTCCTACAATGAGCAGTTCTTC | CASSQGTSWGSYNEQFF
TRBJ1-6 | . | . | TRBV2 | TGTGCCAGCCGGGACAATTATAATTCACCCCTCCACTTT | CASRDNYNSPLHF
TRBJ2-3 | . | few | TRBV29-1 | TGCAGCGTTGAAGGGGTACAGGGAGGGAACACAGATACGCAGTATTTT | CSVEGVQGGNTDTQYF
TRBJ1-4 | . | . | TRBV7-2 | TGTGCCAGCAGCTTAGGAAACCGGGACACTGAAAAACTGTTTTTT | CASSLGNRDTEKLFF
TRBJ1-5 | TRBD1 | . | TRBV7-9 | TGTGCCAGCAGCCCATCAAGGGACAGGGCTCAGCCCCAGCATTTT | CASSPSRDRAQPQHF
TRBJ1-1 | TRBD1 | few | TRBV30 | TGTGCCTGGAGCGCGCTGGGACAGGGGAACACTGAAGCTTTCTTT | CAWSALGQGNTEAFF
TRBJ1-1 | . | few | TRBV10-3 | TGTGCCAGCAGTGGGGGGGAGAACACTGAAGCTTTCTTT | CASSGGENTEAFF
TRBJ1-1 | . | . | TRBV2 | TGTGCCAGCAGTGAGTCAGGTAACACTGAAGCTTTCTTT | CASSESGNTEAFF
TRBJ1-2 | TRBD1 | . | TRBV10-2 | TGCGCCAGCAGTGAGTCTCCGGGACAGGGGATCTATGGCTACACCTTC | CASSESPGQGIYGYTF
TRBJ2-3 | TRBD2 | . | TRBV7-3 | TGTGCCAGCAGCCCGGGCCCGGGACTAGCGAGCACAGATACGCAGTATTTT | CASSPGPGLASTDTQYF
TRBJ2-7 | . | . | TRBV30 | TGTGCCTGGAATGCCAGGACCTACGAGCAGTACTTC | CAWNARTYEQYF
TRBJ2-7 | . | . | TRBV27 | TGTGCCAGCAGTTTCTCGCAGGGGTACGAGCAGTACTTC | CASSFSQGYEQYF
TRBJ2-5 | TRBD2 | . | TRBV15 | TGTGCCACCAGCATCGGCGGGAGAGAACAAGAGACCCAGTACTTC | CATSIGGREQETQYF
TRBJ2-7 | . | . | TRBV28 | TGTGCCAGCAGCATAAGGGGACTGGCTACCTACGAGCAGTACTTC | CASSIRGLATYEQYF
TRBJ1-2 | TRBD1 | . | TRBV7-9 | TGTGCCGGCGACAGGACAGGGGAGCATGGCTACACCTTC | CAGDRTGEHGYTF
TRBJ2-2 | TRBD1 | once | TRBV19 | TGTGCCAGTAGTACCTTAGGACAGGGTGTAGGGGAGCTGTTTTTT | CASSTLGQGVGELFF
TRBJ2-7 | . | . | TRBV5-1 | TGCGCCAGCAGCTTGGGCCCAGGACTGAGCTCCTACGAGCAGTACTTC | CASSLGPGLSSYEQYF
TRBJ2-1 | TRBD2 | few | TRBV7-2 | TGTGCCAGCAGCTTACCTAGCGGAGCCTACAATGAGCAGTTCTTC | CASSLPSGAYNEQFF
TRBJ1-5 | . | few | TRBV10-2 | TGCGCCAGCAGTGAATCCAGGGAGGGTCAGCCCCAGCATTTT | CASSESREGQPQHF
TRBJ2-7 | . | few | TRBV5-1 | TGCGCCAGCAGCGTGGCGGGAAGTCGATACGAGCAGTACTTC | CASSVAGSRYEQYF
TRBJ2-5 | TRBD2 | . | TRBV15 | TGTGCCACCACCTCCGGGGCGGGAGGGCCCCAAGGGACCCAGTACTTC | CATTSGAGGPQGTQYF
TRBJ2-7 | . | . | TRBV5-1 | TGCGCCAGCAGCTTGGAAGGGGTCTCCTACGAGCAGTACTTC | CASSLEGVSYEQYF
TRBJ2-5 | . | few | TRBV10-2 | TGCGCCAGCAGTGAGTCGGGCGGAGGAGGGACCCAGTACTTC | CASSESGGGGTQYF
TRBJ2-3 | . | once | TRBV5-4 | TGTGCCAGCAGCTTTAAGTCGGGGGGCCAAAGCACAGATACGCAGTATTTT | CASSFKSGGQSTDTQYF
TRBJ2-2 | . | . | TRBV30 | TGTGCCTGGAGTGTTCGAGTAGTAGGGGAGCTGTTTTTT | CAWSVRVVGELFF
TRBJ2-5 | TRBD1 | few | TRBV6-1 | TGTGCCAGCAGTGAGGGGACAGGGTGGAAGACCCAGTACTTC | CASSEGTGWKTQYF
TRBJ2-3 | TRBD2 | . | TRBV6-4 | TGTGCCAGCAGTGACTCGAGCGGGGGGGCCGATACGCAGTATTTT | CASSDSSGGADTQYF
TRBJ1-4 | . | . | TRBV28 | TGTGCCAGCAGCCTTATGGGGACACGGGAAAAACTGTTTTTT | CASSLMGTREKLFF
TRBJ2-3 | . | many | TRBV5-1 | TGCGCCAGCAGCTTGGGTTCCGGCACAGATACGCAGTATTTT | CASSLGSGTDTQYF
TRBJ2-5 | TRBD1 | . | TRBV7-9 | TGTGCCAGCAGCTTAACCACAGGGGGAGAGACCCAGTACTTC | CASSLTTGGETQYF
TRBJ2-2 | TRBD1 | . | TRBV2 | TGTGCCAGCAGTCGACAGGGGGCGCGAAACACCGGGGAGCTGTTTTTT | CASSRQGARNTGELFF
TRBJ2-1 | TRBD2 | . | TRBV6-4 | TGTGCCAGCAGTGAGGGGACTAGCGGCTACAATGAGCAGTTCTTC | CASSEGTSGYNEQFF
TRBJ2-5 | . | few | TRBV9 | TGTGCCAGCAGCGTAAGACAGGCCAGGGAAGAGACCCAGTACTTC | CASSVRQAREETQYF
TRBJ2-7 | TRBD2 | . | TRBV15 | TGTGCCACCAGCACCCGAGCTGGGGGGGCCTACGAGCAGTACTTC | CATSTRAGGAYEQYF
TRBJ2-7 | TRBD2 | few | TRBV19 | TGTGCCAGTAGTGCCGATCGGACTAGCGGGAGTTACGAGCAGTACTTC | CASSADRTSGSYEQYF
TRBJ2-1 | . | once | TRBV5-1 | TGCGCCAGCAGCTTGACACAGGACAATGAGCAGTTCTTC | CASSLTQDNEQFF
TRBJ2-2 | . | . | TRBV7-9 | TGTGCCAGCAGCTTACTGAGGACAAGGGCCGGGGAGCTGTTTTTT | CASSLLRTRAGELFF
TRBJ2-1 | TRBD2 | few | TRBV5-6 | TGTGCCAGCAGCCTAGCCGTTGGGGGAGGGATTATTAATGAGCAGTTCTTC | CASSLAVGGGIINEQFF
TRBJ1-5 | TRBD1 | . | TRBV30 | TGTGCCTGGAGCTACAGGGGCTGGCAGCCCCAGCATTTT | CAWSYRGWQPQHF
TRBJ1-1 | TRBD1 | few | TRBV10-3 | TGTGCCATCAGTGAGTCGGGACAGGGGGCTAGGGGTGAAGCTTTCTTT | CAISESGQGARGEAFF
TRBJ1-6 | . | . | TRBV27 | TGTGCCAGCAGTTTAAGTCCGGAGCGCAATTCACCCCTCCACTTT | CASSLSPERNSPLHF
TRBJ2-7 | . | . | TRBV4-1 | TGCGCCAGCAGCCTAATTCAGACAGGAGAATTCTACGAGCAGTACTTC | CASSLIQTGEFYEQYF
TRBJ1-1 | . | . | TRBV29-1 | TGCAGCGTTTATCCCCAGGGGAAGAACACTGAAGCTTTCTTT | CSVYPQGKNTEAFF
TRBJ1-6 | TRBD1 | . | TRBV19 | TGTGCCAGTACCCCAGACAGGGGGGATTCACCCCTCCACTTT | CASTPDRGDSPLHF
TRBJ2-7 | TRBD2 | few | TRBV11-2 | TGTGCCAGCACCCGGGGGGGCAGCTCCTACGAGCAGTACTTC | CASTRGGSSYEQYF
TRBJ2-7 | . | . | TRBV6-6 | TGTGCCAGCAGTTACTCGTACGGGGTGAACTACGAGCAGTACTTC | CASSYSYGVNYEQYF
TRBJ2-7 | TRBD2 | . | TRBV28 | TGTGCCAGCAGCAGGAGCGGGGCCAGCTCCTACGAGCAGTACTTC | CASSRSGASSYEQYF
TRBJ2-7 | TRBD1 | . | TRBV7-2 | TGTGCCAGCAGCTTTCTAGACAGGGGGAATAACTACGAGCAGTACTTC | CASSFLDRGNNYEQYF